Listed below are T cell receptor beta chains from one sample, sequenced in a study of a mutant IDH1 vaccine in newly diagnosed glioma. Antigens of these TCRs are unknown. Sequencing used immunoSEQ multiplex PCR; TCRdb keeps in-frame clones, though not all of them. This sample yields about 36,000 clones, of which roughly 80% are seen a single time; roughly 15% belongs to the top ten. Source: peripheral blood mononuclear cells (PBMCs), taken from a glioma patient whose treatment included an IDH1 peptide vaccine. These receptors all stem from a woman aged 30 to 39 with glioma. Some clones in this sample may be carry-over from other donors' samples. Both conserved end residues are part of each CDR3. The D gene is left open where the match is weak. For some rows the clone size is stated as once, few or many, or as a class when expanded; others skip it.

>TRBV27|TRBD1|-|TRBJ1-2|15
CASSLATGSPDGYTF
TGTGCCAGCAGTTTAGCGACAGGGTCCCCTGATGGCTACACCTTC
>TRBV4-1|-|-|TRBJ2-1|15
CASSQLPEGYNEQFF
TGCGCCAGCAGCCAACTCCCCGAGGGCTACAATGAGCAGTTCTTC
>TRBV30|TRBD2|-|TRBJ2-3|13
CASSSGKGDTQYF
TGTGCCTCCTCTAGCGGGAAAGGAGATACGCAGTATTTT
>TRBV4-1|-|-|TRBJ1-3|16
CASSPQGTLIGNTIYF
TGCGCCAGCAGCCCTCAAGGTACCTTAATTGGAAACACCATATATTTT
>TRBV20-1|-|-|TRBJ2-5|10
CSALGETQYF
TGCAGTGCTTTAGGAGAGACCCAGTACTTC
>TRBV18|-|-|TRBJ2-7|13
CASVPGARGEQYF
TGTGCCAGCGTCCCCGGCGCTAGGGGAGAGCAGTACTTC
>TRBV5-4|-|-|TRBJ2-5|17
CASSLGRPRGGRETQYF
TGTGCCAGCAGCTTGGGACGTCCGAGGGGGGGCCGGGAGACCCAGTACTTC
>TRBV2|-|-|TRBJ2-3|14
CASSGSHTPDTQYF
TGTGCCAGCAGTGGGAGCCATACCCCAGATACGCAGTATTTT
>TRBV27|-|once|TRBJ1-1|14
CASSLFGWGTEAFF
TGTGCCAGCAGTTTATTTGGGTGGGGGACTGAAGCTTTCTTT
>TRBV19|-|-|TRBJ1-2|15
CASSLPLGGEYGYTF
TGTGCCAGTAGTTTACCCCTGGGGGGGGAGTATGGCTACACCTTC
>TRBV5-6|-|-|TRBJ2-7|12
CATSSYSYEQYF
TGTGCTACGTCCAGTTACTCCTACGAGCAGTACTTC
>TRBV4-1|TRBD2|-|TRBJ2-5|18
CASSQGIAGGISAETQYF
TGCGCCAGCAGCCAAGGTATAGCGGGAGGGATTTCGGCGGAGACCCAGTACTTC
>TRBV6-1|-|-|TRBJ1-1|13
CASSEQGGTEAFF
TGTGCCAGCAGTGAGCAGGGAGGGACTGAAGCTTTCTTT
>TRBV4-1|TRBD2|-|TRBJ2-5|14
CASSQDPRGETQYF
TGCGCCAGCAGCCAAGATCCGCGGGGGGAGACCCAGTACTTC
>TRBV19|-|-|TRBJ2-7|15
CASSRSPGAAYEQYF
TGTGCCAGTAGTAGAAGTCCGGGGGCCGCGTACGAGCAGTACTTC
>TRBV30|-|few|TRBJ2-2|14
CAWRFGISTGELFF
TGTGCCTGGAGGTTCGGCATCTCCACCGGGGAGCTGTTTTTT
>TRBV5-6|-|-|TRBJ2-7|13
CASSAGLFYEQYF
TGTGCCAGCAGCGCGGGACTTTTCTACGAGCAGTACTTC
>TRBV10-2|-|once|TRBJ2-7|14
CASSGPEGRYEQYF
TGCGCCAGCAGTGGACCGGAGGGGCGCTACGAGCAGTACTTC
>TRBV9|-|-|TRBJ2-2|12
CASSSQTGELFF
TGTGCCAGCAGCTCCCAGACCGGGGAGCTGTTTTTT
>TRBV10-3|TRBD1|few|TRBJ1-5|16
CAISDPQGGGNQPQHF
TGTGCCATCAGTGACCCCCAGGGGGGAGGCAATCAGCCCCAGCATTTT
>TRBV9|-|-|TRBJ2-2|12
CASSVDYGELFF
TGTGCCAGCAGCGTAGACTACGGGGAGCTGTTTTTT
>TRBV5-1|-|-|TRBJ2-1|13
CASSLGAPGEQFF
TGCGCCAGCAGCTTGGGGGCGCCGGGTGAGCAGTTCTTC
>TRBV19|-|-|TRBJ2-7|13
CASSIASSYEQYF
TGTGCCAGTAGTATAGCTTCCTCCTACGAGCAGTACTTC
>TRBV30|-|-|TRBJ2-3|15
CAWRLGHRATDTQYF
TGTGCCTGGAGGTTGGGGCACAGGGCGACAGATACGCAGTATTTT